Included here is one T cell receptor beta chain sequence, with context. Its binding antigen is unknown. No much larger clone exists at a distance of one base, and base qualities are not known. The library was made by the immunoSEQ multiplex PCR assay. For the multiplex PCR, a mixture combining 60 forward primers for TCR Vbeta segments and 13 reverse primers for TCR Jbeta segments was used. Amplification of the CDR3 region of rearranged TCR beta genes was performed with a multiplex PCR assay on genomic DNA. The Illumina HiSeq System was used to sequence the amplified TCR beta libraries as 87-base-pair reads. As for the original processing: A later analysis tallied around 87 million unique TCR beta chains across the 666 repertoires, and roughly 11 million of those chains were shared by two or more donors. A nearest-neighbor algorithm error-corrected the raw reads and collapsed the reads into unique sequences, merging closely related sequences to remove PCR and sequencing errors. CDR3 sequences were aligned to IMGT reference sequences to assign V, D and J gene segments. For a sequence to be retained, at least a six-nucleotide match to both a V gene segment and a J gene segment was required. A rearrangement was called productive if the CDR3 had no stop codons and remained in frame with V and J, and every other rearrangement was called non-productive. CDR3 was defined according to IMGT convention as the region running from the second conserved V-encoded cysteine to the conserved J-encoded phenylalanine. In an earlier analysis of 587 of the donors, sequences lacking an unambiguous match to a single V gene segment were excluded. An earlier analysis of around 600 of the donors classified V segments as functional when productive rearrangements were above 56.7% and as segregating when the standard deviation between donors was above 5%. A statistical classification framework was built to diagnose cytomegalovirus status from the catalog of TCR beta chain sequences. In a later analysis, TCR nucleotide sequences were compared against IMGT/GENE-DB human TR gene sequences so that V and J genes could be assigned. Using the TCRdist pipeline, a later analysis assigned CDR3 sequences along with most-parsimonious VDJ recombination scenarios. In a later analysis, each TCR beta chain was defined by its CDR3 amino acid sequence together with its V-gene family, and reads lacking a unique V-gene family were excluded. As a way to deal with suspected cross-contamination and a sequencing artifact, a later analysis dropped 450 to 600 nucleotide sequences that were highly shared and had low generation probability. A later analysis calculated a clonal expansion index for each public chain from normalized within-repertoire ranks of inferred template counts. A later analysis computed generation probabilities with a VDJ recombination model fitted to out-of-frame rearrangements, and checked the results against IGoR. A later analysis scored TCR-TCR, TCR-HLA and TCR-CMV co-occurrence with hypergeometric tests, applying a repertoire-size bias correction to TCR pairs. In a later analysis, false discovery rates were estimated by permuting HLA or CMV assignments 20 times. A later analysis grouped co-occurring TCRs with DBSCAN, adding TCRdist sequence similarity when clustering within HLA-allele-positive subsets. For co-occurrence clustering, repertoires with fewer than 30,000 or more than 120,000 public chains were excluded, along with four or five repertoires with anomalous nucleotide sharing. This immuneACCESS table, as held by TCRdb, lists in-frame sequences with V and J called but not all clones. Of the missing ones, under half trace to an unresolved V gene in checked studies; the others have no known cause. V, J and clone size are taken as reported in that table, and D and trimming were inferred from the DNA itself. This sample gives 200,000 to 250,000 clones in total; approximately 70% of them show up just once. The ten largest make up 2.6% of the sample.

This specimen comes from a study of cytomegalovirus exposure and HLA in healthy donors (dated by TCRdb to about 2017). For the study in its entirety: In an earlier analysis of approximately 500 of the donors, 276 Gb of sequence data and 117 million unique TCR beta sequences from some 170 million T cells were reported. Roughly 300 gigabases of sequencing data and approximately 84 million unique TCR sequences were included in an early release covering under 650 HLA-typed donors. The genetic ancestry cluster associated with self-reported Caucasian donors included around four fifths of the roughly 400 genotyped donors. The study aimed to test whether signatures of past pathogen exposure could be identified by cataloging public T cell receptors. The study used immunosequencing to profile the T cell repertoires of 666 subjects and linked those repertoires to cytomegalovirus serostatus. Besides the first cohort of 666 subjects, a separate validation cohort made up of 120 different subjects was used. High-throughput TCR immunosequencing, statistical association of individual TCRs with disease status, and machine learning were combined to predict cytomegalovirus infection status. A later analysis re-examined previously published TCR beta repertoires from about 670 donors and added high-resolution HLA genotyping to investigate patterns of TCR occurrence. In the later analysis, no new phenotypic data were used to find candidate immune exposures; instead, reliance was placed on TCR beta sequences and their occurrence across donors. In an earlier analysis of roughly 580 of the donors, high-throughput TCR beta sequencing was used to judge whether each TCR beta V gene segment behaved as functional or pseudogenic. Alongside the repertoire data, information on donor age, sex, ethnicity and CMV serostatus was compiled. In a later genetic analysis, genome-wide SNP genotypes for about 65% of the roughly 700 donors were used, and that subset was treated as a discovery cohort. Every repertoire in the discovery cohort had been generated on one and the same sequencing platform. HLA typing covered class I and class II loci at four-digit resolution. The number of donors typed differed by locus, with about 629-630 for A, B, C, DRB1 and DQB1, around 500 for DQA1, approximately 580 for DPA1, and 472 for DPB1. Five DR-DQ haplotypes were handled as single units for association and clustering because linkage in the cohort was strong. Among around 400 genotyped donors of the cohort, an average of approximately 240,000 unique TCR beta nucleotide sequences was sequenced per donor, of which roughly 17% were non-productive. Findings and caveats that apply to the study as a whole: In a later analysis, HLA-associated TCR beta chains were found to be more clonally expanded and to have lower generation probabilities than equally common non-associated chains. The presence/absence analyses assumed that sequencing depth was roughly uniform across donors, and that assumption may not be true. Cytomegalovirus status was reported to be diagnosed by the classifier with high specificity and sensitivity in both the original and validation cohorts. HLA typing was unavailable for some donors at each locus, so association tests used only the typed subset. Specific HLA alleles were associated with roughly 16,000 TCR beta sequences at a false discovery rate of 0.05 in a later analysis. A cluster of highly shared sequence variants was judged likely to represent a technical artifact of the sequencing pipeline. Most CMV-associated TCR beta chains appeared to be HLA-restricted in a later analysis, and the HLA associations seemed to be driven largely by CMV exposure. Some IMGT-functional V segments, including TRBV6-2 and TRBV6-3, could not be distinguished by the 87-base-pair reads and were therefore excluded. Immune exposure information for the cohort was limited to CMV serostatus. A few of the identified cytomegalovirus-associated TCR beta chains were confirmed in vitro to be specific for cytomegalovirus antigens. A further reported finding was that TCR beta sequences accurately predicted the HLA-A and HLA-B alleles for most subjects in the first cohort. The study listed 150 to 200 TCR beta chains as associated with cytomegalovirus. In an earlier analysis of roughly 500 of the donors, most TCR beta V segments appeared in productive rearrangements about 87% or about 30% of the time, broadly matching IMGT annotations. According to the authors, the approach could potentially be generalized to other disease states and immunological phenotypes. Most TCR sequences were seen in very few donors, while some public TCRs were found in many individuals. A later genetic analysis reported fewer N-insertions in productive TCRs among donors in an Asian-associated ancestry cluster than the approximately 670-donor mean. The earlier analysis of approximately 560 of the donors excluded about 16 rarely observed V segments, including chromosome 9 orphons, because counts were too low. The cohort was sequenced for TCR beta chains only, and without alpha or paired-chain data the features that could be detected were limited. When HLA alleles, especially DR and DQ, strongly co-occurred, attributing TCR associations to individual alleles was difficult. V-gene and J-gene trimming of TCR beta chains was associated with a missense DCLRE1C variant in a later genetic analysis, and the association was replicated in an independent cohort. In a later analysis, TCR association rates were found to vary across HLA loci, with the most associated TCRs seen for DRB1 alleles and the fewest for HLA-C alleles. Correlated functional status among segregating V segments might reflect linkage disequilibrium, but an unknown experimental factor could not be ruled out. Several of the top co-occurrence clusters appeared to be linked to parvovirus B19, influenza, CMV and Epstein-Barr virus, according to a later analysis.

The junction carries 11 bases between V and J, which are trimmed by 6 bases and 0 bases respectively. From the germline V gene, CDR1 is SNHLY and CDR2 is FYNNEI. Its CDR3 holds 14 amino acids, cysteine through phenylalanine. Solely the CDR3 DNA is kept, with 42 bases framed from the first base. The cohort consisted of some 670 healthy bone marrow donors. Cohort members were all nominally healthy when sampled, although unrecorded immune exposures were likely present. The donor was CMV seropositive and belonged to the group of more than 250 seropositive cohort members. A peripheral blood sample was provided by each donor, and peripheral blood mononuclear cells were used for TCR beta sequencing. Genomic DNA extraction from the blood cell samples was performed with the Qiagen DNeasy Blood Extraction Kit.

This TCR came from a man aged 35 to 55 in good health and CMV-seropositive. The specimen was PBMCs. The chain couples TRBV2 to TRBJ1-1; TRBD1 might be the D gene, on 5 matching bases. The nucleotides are TGTGCCAGCAGCCTGACAGAACTGAACACTGAAGCTTTCTTT. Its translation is CASSLTELNTEAFF. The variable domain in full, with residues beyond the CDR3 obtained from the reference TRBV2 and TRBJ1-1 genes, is EPEVTQTPSHQVTQMGQEVILRCVPISNHLYFYWYRQILGQKVEFLVSFYNNEISEKSEIFDDQFSVERPDGSNFTLKIRSTKLEDSAMYFCASSLTELNTEAFFGQGTRLTVV.